This entry is about one TCR beta chain. The sample belongs to a study of blood T cell repertoires in COVID-19. Per the germline V gene, CDR1 is MNHEY and CDR2 is SMNVEV (reference sequence). The CDR3 consists of 16 residues. V dropped 6 bases and J dropped 3; count of bases not matched to a gene: 13. Generated by immunoSEQ multiplex PCR, the TCRdb table keeps only in-frame clones and is missing some. The sample has approximately 200,000 clones; approximately 83% are singletons. The chain is built from TRBV27 and TRBJ1-1, with 7 bases aligning to TRBD1. The sample consisted of PBMCs or T cells enriched from blood (not recorded which). The receptor's source is a man aged 35 to 55 who had recovered from COVID-19. The CDR3 protein is CASRLLGRGVYTEAFF. The CDR3 nucleotides read TGTGCCAGCAGACTACTTGGCAGGGGGGTGTACACTGAAGCTTTCTTT.